These T cell receptor beta chains were read from a single sample in a study of T cells in Graves' hyperthyroidism and ophthalmopathy. TCRdb itself ran the multiplex PCR reads through MiXCR, one entry per CDR3 protein. The sample records around 690,000 distinct CDR3 sequences, around 21% being singletons. Sequenced sample: blood. The receptors stem from a man aged 25-45 years with Graves' ophthalmopathy. Each CDR3 is given with its conserved first and last residue. The D gene is left open where the match is weak. Part of the rows lack a size; the others show once, few, many or a class for expanded clones.

d_call clone_size j_call v_call cdr3_nt cdr3_aa
- many TRBJ1-5 TRBV6-1 TGTGCCAGCAGTTCCCCCGGCAGTAGCAATCAGCCCCAGCATTTT CASSSPGSSNQPQHF
TRBD2 many TRBJ2-7 TRBV20-1 TGCAGTGCTAGAGATCGGGTAGCGGGAGGGCTTGCCGAGCAGTACTTC CSARDRVAGGLAEQYF
- - TRBJ1-2 TRBV24-1 TGTGCCACCAGTGACTGGGACTGGCGTGGTGGCTACACCTTC CATSDWDWRGGYTF
- many TRBJ2-5 TRBV4-1 TGCGCCAGCAGCCAACGAACGGGGGAGACCCAGTACTTC CASSQRTGETQYF
TRBD1 many TRBJ1-1 TRBV2 TGTGCCAGCAGTGGACGGCAGGGGGACGCTGAAGCTTTCTTT CASSGRQGDAEAFF
- many TRBJ2-5 TRBV20-1 TGCAGTGCTAGATCTAGGGGAGAGACCCAGTACTTC CSARSRGETQYF
- few TRBJ2-3 TRBV5-6 TGTGCCAGCAGCCTCGGGGTGGAAGATACGCAGTATTTT CASSLGVEDTQYF
- few TRBJ2-4 TRBV7-9 TGTGCCAGCAGCCACCCCCGTCATAGACTAGCCAAAAACATTCAGTACTTC CASSHPRHRLAKNIQYF
- - TRBJ2-2 TRBV19 TGTGCCAGTAGTACCCCGGGACAACTGAACACCGGGGAGCTGTTTTTT CASSTPGQLNTGELFF
TRBD2 - TRBJ2-7 TRBV13 TGTGCCAGCAGCAAGACTTCTAGCGGGAGACCCTACGAGCAGTACTTC CASSKTSSGRPYEQYF